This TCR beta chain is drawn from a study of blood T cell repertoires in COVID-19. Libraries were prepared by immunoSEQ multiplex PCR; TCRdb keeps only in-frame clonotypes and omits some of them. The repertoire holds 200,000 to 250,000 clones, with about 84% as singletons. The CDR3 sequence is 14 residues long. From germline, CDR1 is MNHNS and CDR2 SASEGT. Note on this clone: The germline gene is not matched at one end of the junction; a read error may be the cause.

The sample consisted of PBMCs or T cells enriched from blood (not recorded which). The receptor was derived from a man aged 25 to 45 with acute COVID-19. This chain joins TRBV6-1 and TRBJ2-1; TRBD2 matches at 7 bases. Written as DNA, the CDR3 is TGTGCCAGCAGAGAAGCGGGGAGAAACAATGAGCAGTTCTTC. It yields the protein CASREAGRNNEQFF.